This TCR beta chain is drawn from a study of blood T cell repertoires in COVID-19. V lost 5 bases, J lost 8 bases, and 10 bases lay in between. In germline, CDR1 is SNHLY, CDR2 FYNNEI. The CDR3 covers 12 residues. Libraries were prepared by immunoSEQ multiplex PCR; TCRdb keeps only in-frame clonotypes and omits some of them. The table records around 260,000 clones, under 90% of them present only once. The sample was PBMCs or T cells enriched from blood (not recorded which). This receptor was taken from a man aged 25-40 years with acute COVID-19. V and J are TRBV2 and TRBJ2-1; maybe TRBD1 (6 bases). The CDR3 nucleotides read TGTGCCAGCAGTTTACAGGGTCATGAGCAGTTCTTC. Its protein product is CASSLQGHEQFF. The variable domain in full, completed from reference TRBV2 and TRBJ2-1, reads EPEVTQTPSHQVTQMGQEVILRCVPISNHLYFYWYRQILGQKVEFLVSFYNNEISEKSEIFDDQFSVERPDGSNFTLKIRSTKLEDSAMYFCASSLQGHEQFFGPGTRLTVL.